One and the same sample provided the 21 T cell receptor beta chains below, sequenced in a study of shared clonotypes between healthy human individuals. Naive-designated CD8 cells lacked CD45RO, were positively enriched for CCR7, and omitted terminally differentiated effector memory CD45RA+ cells. Sequenced by immunoSEQ multiplex PCR; TCRdb stores in-frame clones only, minus some. The sample records about 2 million clones, about 95% being singletons. Sequenced: naive CD8+ T cells sorted from blood. The source of these receptors is a man in his late teens or twenties in good health.

The genes are TRBV11-2 and TRBJ2-7; 9 bases fit TRBD1. Trimming removed 1 base from V and 5 bases from J; junction bases left unmatched: 9. The CDR3 length is 16 residues. The germline V gene has CDR1 SGHAT and CDR2 FQNNGV. CDR3 in DNA: TGTGCCAGCAGCTTAGGGGGACAGGGTACGGTTCACGAGCAGTACTTC. Translated: CASSLGGQGTVHEQYF.

The J gene is TRBJ2-5, the V gene TRBV7-8, with 7 bases lining up with TRBD1. Germline trimming cut 5 bases from V and 0 bases from J; bases unmatched to any gene: 9. The CDR3 runs 16 residues. Germline CDR1 SGHVS, CDR2 FQNEAQ. In DNA, the CDR3 is TGTGCCAGCAGCGATACACGGGACAGTAACCAAGAGACCCAGTACTTC. Its translation is CASSDTRDSNQETQYF.

The chain combines TRBV12-2 with TRBJ2-7; the table assigns TRBD1, which was not confirmed against the DNA. TRBV12-2 is a recognized pseudogene. The CDR3 has 13 residues. DNA of the CDR3: TGTGCAAGTCGCCGGACAGGGCCCGGGAAGCAGTACTTC. Protein sequence: CASRRTGPGKQYF.

As concerns this clone: Other DNA sequences in the same sample also yield this CDR3. The V call is TRBV19, the J call TRBJ2-1, with 11 positions matching TRBD2. V was clipped by 5 bases and J by 4 bases; unmatched bases: 4. The V gene's germline CDR1 is LNHDA and CDR2 SQIVND (reference sequence). CDR3 length: 15 amino acids. The CDR3 region is CASSLAGGPYNEQFF. For the CDR3, the DNA is TGTGCCAGTAGTTTAGCGGGGGGGCCTTACAATGAGCAGTTCTTC.

The sample holds one count of this clone. This chain links TRBV18 with TRBJ2-7; TRBD2 matches at 7 bases. J lost 3 bases, V lost 2 bases, and 7 bases had no gene match. CDR1 is KGHSH, CDR2 LQKENI, per germline. The CDR3 extends over 15 amino acids. CDR3 coding DNA: TGTGCCAGCTCACCAGACGCGGGAGCTCGCTACGAGCAGTACTTC. This codes for CASSPDAGARYEQYF.

V and J are TRBV4-1 and TRBJ2-3; D gene ambiguous. Per germline, CDR1 MGHRA and CDR2 YSYEKL. The CDR3 runs to 16 residues. The ends were cut back, 2 bases at V and 4 bases at J, with 16 bases in the middle. CDR3 DNA sequence: TGCGCCAGCAGCCAACCTTTCACGGGCCGGGCAGATACGCAGTATTTT. Translated, it gives CASSQPFTGRADTQYF.

The CDR3 is CASSRKPATGGIFGTEAFF. DNA of the CDR3: TGTGCCAGCAGCCGCAAACCGGCGACAGGGGGGATCTTTGGCACTGAAGCTTTCTTT. The chain uses TRBV5-4 and TRBJ1-1, with 9 positions matching TRBD1. The CDR3 is 19 amino acids. The J segment lost 4 bases and the V segment lost 4 bases, leaving 20 bases of the junction unmatched. The germline CDR1 and CDR2 sequences are SGHNT and YYREEE (reference sequence).

This clone has a single count. DNA for the CDR3: TGTGCCAGCAGTCCCCTAGAACAGCCCCAGCATTTT. Translation: CASSPLEQPQHF. This chain links TRBV28 with TRBJ1-5; D is unclear. Germline CDR1 and CDR2: MDHEN and SYDVKM. V lost 5 bases and J lost 7, with 9 bases in between. CDR3 length equals 12 residues.

J is TRBJ1-2 and V is TRBV5-4, with a possible D match to TRBD1 (5 bases). The CDR3 consists of 17 residues. Germline assignment: CDR1 SGHNT and CDR2 YYREEE (reference sequence). V lost 0 bases and J 1 base, leaving 16 bases between the germline ends. The CDR3 region has the DNA TGTGCCAGCAGCTTGGACGAGACAGACCCAATTAACTATGGCTACACCTTC. This codes for CASSLDETDPINYGYTF.

The chain recombines TRBV7-2 with TRBJ2-7; D may match TRBD1 or TRBD2 (5 bases each). The CDR3 is made up of 14 amino acids. Deletions cut 5 bases from V and 3 bases from J, with 14 bases between. Germline CDR1 SGHTA, CDR2 FQGNSA. CDR3 amino acids: CASSKPGTDYEQYF. The CDR3 DNA reads as TGTGCCAGCAGCAAGCCCGGGACGGACTACGAGCAGTACTTC.

The CDR3 sequence: CASSHRPDYAETQYF. As DNA, the CDR3 is TGTGCCAGCAGCCACCGGCCCGACTATGCCGAGACCCAGTACTTC. The chain joins TRBV11-2 to TRBJ2-5, with a possible D match to TRBD2 (5 bases). The V and J ends lost 5 bases and 5 bases respectively, with 18 bases between them. This CDR3 contains 15 residues. The germline V gene has CDR1 SGHAT and CDR2 FQNNGV.

This clone was recorded once. This chain joins TRBV6-5 and TRBJ2-5, with D possibly being TRBD1 (7 bases). The CDR3 consists of 15 residues. The germline gives CDR1 MNHEY, CDR2 SVGAGI. V lost 2 bases and J 3 bases, leaving 13 bases between the germline ends. This CDR3 is CASSYMVRGEETQYF. The CDR3 DNA is TGTGCCAGCAGTTACATGGTCAGGGGGGAAGAGACCCAGTACTTC.

V and J are TRBV27 and TRBJ2-7; 12 nucleotides line up with TRBD2. J was trimmed by 6 bases and V by 5 bases; bases with no gene match: 8. Per the germline V gene, CDR1 is MNHEY and CDR2 is SMNVEV (reference sequence). This CDR3 is built from 15 residues. CDR3 in amino acids: CASSRLAGEVLEQYF. The CDR3 region has the DNA TGTGCCAGCAGTAGACTAGCGGGAGAGGTCCTCGAGCAGTACTTC.

The genes are TRBV9 and TRBJ2-3; 9 positions agree with TRBD2. The CDR3 has 16 residues. The germline V gene has CDR1 SGDLS and CDR2 YYNGEE. J gave up 0 bases and V 3 bases, and 5 bases lay outside the gene matches. CDR3 region: CASSAGTSLSTDTQYF. In DNA, the CDR3 is TGTGCCAGCAGCGCCGGGACTAGCCTTAGCACAGATACGCAGTATTTT.

This clone was observed a handful of times. The gene calls are TRBV5-1 and TRBJ2-2; D is ambiguous. The V end lost 5 bases, the J end lost 8 bases, and 10 bases lay between the germline ends. CDR3 size: 12 residues. Germline CDR1 SGHRS, CDR2 YFSETQ. This CDR3 is CASSALGGELFF. For the CDR3, the DNA is TGCGCCAGCAGTGCTCTCGGTGGGGAGCTGTTTTTT.

This chain links TRBV29-1 with TRBJ1-1, with D maybe TRBD1 (6 bases). Germline CDR1 reads SQVTM; CDR2 reads ANQGSEA. This CDR3 contains 16 residues. Deletions cut 2 bases from V and 0 bases from J, with 16 bases between. CDR3 sequence reads: CSVERQGKSMNTEAFF. The CDR3 DNA reads as TGCAGCGTTGAAAGGCAGGGGAAGAGTATGAACACTGAAGCTTTCTTT.

This clone occurred once. The genes are TRBV5-1 and TRBJ2-7; D ambiguous. The germline gives CDR1 SGHRS, CDR2 YFSETQ. V was shortened by 4 bases and J by 1 base, with 12 bases between the two germline ends. The CDR3 totals 14 residues. CDR3 residues: CASSDVALSYEQYF. CDR3 bases: TGCGCCAGCAGCGACGTGGCCCTATCCTACGAGCAGTACTTC.

The V call is TRBV7-3, the J call TRBJ1-1, with 7 bases fitting TRBD1. Germline V lookup: CDR1 SGHTA, CDR2 FQGTGA. The CDR3 has 14 amino acids. V dropped 4 bases and J dropped 1; count of bases not matched to a gene: 3. The CDR3 spells CASSSGQENTEAFF. In nucleotides, the CDR3 is TGTGCCAGCAGCTCCGGACAGGAGAACACTGAAGCTTTCTTT. The variable domain in full, with the rest retrieved from reference TRBV7-3 and TRBJ1-1, is GAGVSQTPSNKVTEKGKYVELRCDPISGHTALYWYRQSLGQGPEFLIYFQGTGAADDSGLPNDRFFAVRPEGSVSTLKIQRTERGDSAVYLCASSSGQENTEAFFGQGTRLTVV.

J is TRBJ2-7 and V is TRBV27, with TRBD1 identical over 10 bases. CDR3 length equals 15 residues. Germline CDR1 MNHEY, CDR2 SMNVEV (reference sequence). The V and J ends lost 4 bases and 3 bases, in that order; junction bases with no gene match: 6. CDR3 nucleotides: TGTGCCAGCAGTTCCGGAGGGACAGGGGTCTACGAGCAGTACTTC. Its translation is CASSSGGTGVYEQYF.

The chain has TRBV10-3 and TRBJ2-7; 8 bases line up with TRBD2. The germline gives CDR1 ENHRY, CDR2 SYGVKD. The V and J ends lost 6 bases and 3 bases, in that order; junction bases with no gene match: 7. The CDR3 runs to 14 residues. The CDR3 sequence: CAIREAGAGYEQYF. The CDR3 nucleotides are TGTGCCATCAGGGAAGCGGGAGCGGGCTACGAGCAGTACTTC.

The V gene is TRBV13, the J gene TRBJ2-7; D possibly corresponds to TRBD1 (5 bases). From germline, CDR1 is PRHDT and CDR2 FYEKMQ (reference sequence). Trimming removed 3 bases at V and 0 bases at J, with 12 bases between. The length of the CDR3 is 15 residues. CDR3: CASSFRERGSYEQYF. The CDR3 DNA is TGTGCCAGCAGCTTCAGAGAAAGGGGCTCCTACGAGCAGTACTTC.